These 32 T cell receptor beta chains were sequenced from one sample in a study of blood T cell repertoires in COVID-19. TCRdb keeps only in-frame clones here, not all; method: immunoSEQ multiplex PCR. The profile covers about 250,000 clones, with around 85% appearing a single time and about 10% taken by the ten largest. The sequencing input was peripheral blood. The source of these receptors is a man at least 80 years old with acute or convalescent COVID-19.

The genes are TRBV5-6 and TRBJ1-2; TRBD1 matches at 9 bases. Looked up from germline, CDR1 is SGHDT and CDR2 is YYEEEE. V shed 0 bases and J 5 bases; nucleotides not matched to a gene: 2. This CDR3 contains 14 residues. The CDR3 DNA reads TGTGCCAGCAGCTTGGGGACAGGGGATTATGGCTACACCTTC. This translates into CASSLGTGDYGYTF.

J is TRBJ2-3 and V is TRBV24-1; TRBD1 might be the D (6 bases). The CDR3 consists of 16 residues. Trimming stripped 0 bases from V and 0 bases from J, with 9 bases between. Germline-derived CDR1 and CDR2 are KGHDR and SFDVKD. CDR3 loop: CATSDLNRASTDTQYF. Written as DNA, the CDR3 is TGTGCCACCAGTGATTTGAACAGGGCTAGCACAGATACGCAGTATTTT.

The rearrangement uses TRBV6-2 or TRBV6-3 and TRBJ2-7, with D possibly being TRBD2 (6 bases). Per the germline V gene, CDR1 is MNHEY and CDR2 is SVGEGT. V was shortened by 5 bases and J by 7 bases, with 18 bases between the two germline ends. There are 14 residues in the CDR3. The CDR3 nucleotides read TGTGCCAGCAGTCCGGGACTGGCCACGAAAGAGCAGTACTTC. Protein sequence: CASSPGLATKEQYF.

The V gene is TRBV11-2, the J gene TRBJ1-5; D remains unclear. This CDR3 is built from 12 residues. V was shortened by 3 bases and J by 5 bases, with 5 bases between the two germline ends. The germline V gene encodes CDR1 SGHAT and CDR2 FQNNGV. The CDR3 coding sequence is TGTGCCAGCAGCTTCGGAGATCAGCCCCAGCATTTT. Protein: CASSFGDQPQHF.

The rearrangement uses TRBV7-3 and TRBJ1-1; 10 bases fit TRBD1. Germline-derived CDR1 and CDR2 are SGHTA and FQGTGA. This CDR3 is 14 amino acids long. Trimming took 5 bases from V and 3 from J; bases not matched to a gene: 3. The CDR3 bases are TGTGCCAGCAGCGAGGGACAGGGGCACACTGAAGCTTTCTTT. Amino acids: CASSEGQGHTEAFF.

This chain uses TRBV27 with TRBJ2-7; tentatively, D is TRBD2 (6 bases). The V and J ends lost 3 bases and 6 bases respectively, with 15 bases between them. CDR1 is MNHEY, CDR2 SMNVEV, per germline (reference sequence). The CDR3 length is 14 residues. As DNA, the CDR3 is TGTGCCAGCAGTTTGACTGGGGGGATGCTCGAGCAGTACTTC. It yields the protein CASSLTGGMLEQYF.

This clone occurred once. This chain uses TRBV10-1 with TRBJ2-2, with D possibly TRBD2 on 7 matching bases. CDR3 length: 14 amino acids. V shed 11 bases and J shed 4 bases, with 17 bases lying between them. Germline V gene data show CDR1 as WNHNN and CDR2 as SYGVQD (reference sequence). The CDR3 DNA reads as TGCGCCGTGGGGGGGCAGGCTTTCACCGGGGAGCTGTTTTTT. It is translated as CAVGGQAFTGELFF.

V and J are TRBV10-3 and TRBJ2-5; 9 nucleotides match TRBD1. V lost 11 bases and J lost 0; bases outside the gene matches: 7. CDR3 length equals 14 residues. The germline V gene encodes CDR1 ENHRY and CDR2 SYGVKD. CDR3 in amino acids: CAARGTGYQETQYF. The CDR3 nucleotides are TGTGCCGCTAGGGGGACAGGGTACCAAGAGACCCAGTACTTC.

This chain connects TRBV7-2 to TRBJ1-3, with D possibly matching TRBD1 (5 bases). Germline-derived CDR1 and CDR2 are SGHTA and FQGNSA. The CDR3 consists of 16 residues. With 5 bases removed from V and 0 bases from J, the gap between germline ends came to 14 bases. In DNA, the CDR3 is TGTGCCAGCAGCGCCGCGGGACGGCTCTCTGGAAACACCATATATTTT. This sequence encodes CASSAAGRLSGNTIYF.

This rearrangement joins TRBV4-1 to TRBJ1-4; TRBD1 aligns across 10 bases. V shed 2 bases and J 4 bases; nucleotides not matched to a gene: 4. In germline, CDR1 is MGHRA, CDR2 YSYEKL. CDR3 length: 16 amino acids. CDR3 bases: TGCGCCAGCAGCCAACGCCGGGACAGGGGTAATGAAAAACTGTTTTTT. As protein: CASSQRRDRGNEKLFF.

This clone has a single count. This chain uses TRBV7-2 with TRBJ2-5, with a possible D match to TRBD2 (6 bases). V lost 1 base, J lost 7 bases, and 22 bases lay in between. The CDR3 has 17 residues. Germline V gives CDR1 SGHTA, CDR2 FQGNSA. The DNA of the CDR3 is TGTGCCAGCAGCTTAGGGGGCGGGGTTGGGGTCTCTGGGACCCAGTACTTC. Translation gives CASSLGGGVGVSGTQYF.

The rearrangement links TRBV3-1 (or the pseudogene TRBV3-2) to TRBJ2-7; 9 positions agree with TRBD2. Germline loops: CDR1 LGHDT, CDR2 YNNKEL (reference sequence). V lost 1 base and J lost 7; bases outside the gene matches: 5. The CDR3 runs 14 residues. CDR3 in amino acids: CASSQALAGREQYF. In nucleotides, the CDR3 is TGTGCCAGCAGCCAAGCGCTAGCGGGACGGGAGCAGTACTTC.

The chain links TRBV28 to TRBJ2-7; 11 positions match TRBD1. CDR1 is MDHEN, CDR2 SYDVKM, per germline. The CDR3 sequence is 16 residues long. Trimming removed 5 bases from V and 2 bases from J; junction bases left unmatched: 8. The CDR3 reads CASSPLTGQGAYEQYF. The CDR3 DNA is TGTGCCAGCAGTCCCCTCACGGGACAGGGGGCCTACGAGCAGTACTTC.

This sequence joins TRBV28 and TRBJ1-1; D not resolved. V lost 3 bases and J lost 1, with 18 bases in between. Germline CDR1 and CDR2: MDHEN and SYDVKM. There are 17 residues in the CDR3. Here the CDR3 DNA reads TGTGCCAGCAGTTTCAGAATCGGCCGGAGGAAGAACACTGAAGCTTTCTTT. Translation: CASSFRIGRRKNTEAFF.

The genes are TRBV10-1 and TRBJ1-5, with 8 bases matching TRBD1. The CDR3 runs to 15 residues. Germline V gene lookup returns CDR1 WNHNN and CDR2 SYGVQD (reference sequence). Germline trimming cut 11 bases from V and 2 bases from J; bases unmatched to any gene: 11. The chain's CDR3 is CAGYPGTGGNQPQHF. CDR3 nucleotide sequence: TGCGCCGGTTATCCGGGGACAGGAGGCAATCAGCCCCAGCATTTT.

The rearrangement uses TRBV27 and TRBJ2-2, with TRBD1 as a possible D gene (6 bases). Trimming took 2 bases from V and 3 from J, leaving 16 bases between them. The germline gives CDR1 MNHEY, CDR2 SMNVEV (reference sequence). The CDR3 has 17 residues. CDR3 in amino acids: CASSLRGTTGHTGELFF. CDR3 bases: TGTGCCAGCAGTTTAAGGGGAACGACAGGTCACACCGGGGAGCTGTTTTTT.

This clone was detected only once. The chain couples TRBV7-9 to TRBJ2-3; 10 bases align to TRBD2. Germline CDR1 reads SEHNR; CDR2 reads FQNEAQ (reference sequence). The CDR3 has 15 amino acids. With V trimmed by 1 base and J by 10 bases, 8 bases remained unmatched. The CDR3: CASSLGAGGSIAQYF. The CDR3 DNA is TGTGCCAGCAGCTTAGGAGCGGGAGGGTCGATTGCGCAGTATTTT.

The J gene is TRBJ1-5, the V gene TRBV28; D unresolved. Germline V CDR1 and CDR2: MDHEN, SYDVKM. The CDR3 length is 15 residues. V was clipped by 5 bases and J by 0 bases, with 11 bases between them. CDR3 protein: CASSPAEGSNQPQHF. For the CDR3, the DNA is TGTGCCAGCAGTCCCGCGGAGGGTAGCAATCAGCCCCAGCATTTT.

The count of this clone is one. The genes are TRBV13 and TRBJ2-7, with 8 bases identical to TRBD1. The CDR3 runs 15 residues. Per germline, CDR1 PRHDT and CDR2 FYEKMQ (reference sequence). V was clipped by 5 bases and J by 3 bases; unmatched bases: 9. The CDR3 DNA reads TGTGCCAGCAGCAGATACAGGGGGGCGGACTACGAGCAGTACTTC. As protein: CASSRYRGADYEQYF.

The CDR3 coding sequence is TGTGCCAGCACCACGGCTACAGGCCTCTATGGCTACACCTTC. Encoded protein: CASTTATGLYGYTF. This chain links TRBV5-6 with TRBJ1-2; tentative D call: TRBD1 (5 bases). The CDR3 runs to 14 residues. V dropped 6 bases and J dropped 4 bases, with 16 bases sitting between them. The germline V gene encodes CDR1 SGHDT and CDR2 YYEEEE.

The genes are TRBV28 and TRBJ1-4, with TRBD1 matching over 7 bases. From germline, CDR1 is MDHEN and CDR2 SYDVKM. Trimming at V came to 6 bases and at J to 7 bases, leaving 11 bases not matched to a gene. The CDR3 loop spans 15 amino acids. CDR3 protein: CASSYRQGWGEKLFF. CDR3 in DNA: TGTGCCAGCAGCTATCGACAGGGATGGGGTGAAAAACTGTTTTTT.

The rearrangement links TRBV3-1 (or the pseudogene TRBV3-2) to TRBJ1-6, with 7 bases that match TRBD1. This CDR3 is built from 14 residues. V lost 4 bases, J lost 9 bases, and 6 bases stayed unmatched. The germline CDR1 and CDR2 sequences are LGHDT and YNNKEL (reference sequence). Written as DNA, the CDR3 is TGTGCCAGCAGCCTTAGGACAGGCCCTTCACCCCTCCACTTT. As protein: CASSLRTGPSPLHF.

DNA of the CDR3: TGTGCCAGCACCGCCCGGGGCGGGAGGGCCGGGGTGACAGATACGCAGTATTTT. Protein sequence: CASTARGGRAGVTDTQYF. This sequence joins TRBV5-4 and TRBJ2-3, with 9 nucleotides matching TRBD2. This CDR3 region has 18 residues. Germline V gives CDR1 SGHNT, CDR2 YYREEE (reference sequence). The J segment lost 3 bases and the V segment lost 6 bases, leaving 17 bases of the junction unmatched. The whole variable domain, remainder taken from reference TRBV5-4 and TRBJ2-3, is ETGVTQSPTHLIKTRGQQVTLRCSSQSGHNTVSWYQQALGQGPQFIFQYYREEENGRGNFPPRFSGLQFPNYSSELNVNALELDDSALYLCASTARGGRAGVTDTQYFGPGTRLTVL.

The genes are TRBV10-3 and TRBJ2-7; D is ambiguous. Germline loops: CDR1 ENHRY, CDR2 SYGVKD. V was shortened by 6 bases and J by 3 bases, with 6 bases between the two germline ends. This CDR3 is built from 11 residues. CDR3: CAISHSYEQYF. The CDR3 DNA reads as TGTGCCATCAGCCACAGCTACGAGCAGTACTTC.

The chain is built from TRBV5-5 and TRBJ1-4; possible D gene TRBD1, 5 bases. The germline gives CDR1 SGHKS, CDR2 YYEKEE (reference sequence). This CDR3 comprises 14 residues. V was clipped by 3 bases and J by 7 bases, with 13 bases between them. The CDR3 DNA reads TGTGCCAGCAGCTCCGGGACTAAGGTTGAAAAACTGTTTTTT. As protein: CASSSGTKVEKLFF.

There are a few counts of this clone. This chain joins TRBV19 and TRBJ2-2, with 9 bases that match TRBD1. Germline V CDR1 and CDR2: LNHDA, SQIVND (reference sequence). This CDR3 has 13 residues. V lost 10 bases and J lost 4; bases outside the gene matches: 4. The CDR3 here is CATQGAGTGELFF. The CDR3 nucleotides read TGTGCCACACAGGGGGCGGGCACCGGGGAGCTGTTTTTT.

CDR3 nucleotides: TGTGCCAGCAGTGAAAGGACAGGGGGCGGCGAGCAGTACTTC. Residues: CASSERTGGGEQYF. The chain has TRBV7-9 and TRBJ2-7; TRBD1 agrees at 11 bases. V trimming: 6 bases; J trimming: 6 bases; junction bases outside the gene matches: 7. This CDR3 spans 14 amino acids. Germline V gene data show CDR1 as SEHNR and CDR2 as FQNEAQ (reference sequence).

This clone was counted a few times. The chain is built from TRBV27 and TRBJ1-2; tentative D call: TRBD1 (6 bases). Germline V gene sequence: CDR1 MNHEY, CDR2 SMNVEV (reference sequence). The CDR3 runs 15 residues. V dropped 6 bases and J dropped 4 bases, with 18 bases sitting between them. CDR3 sequence reads: CASSSSAGARYGYTF. DNA of the CDR3: TGTGCCAGCAGCAGTTCTGCGGGGGCACGCTATGGCTACACCTTC.

The V and J genes are TRBV24-1 and TRBJ1-2, with a possible D match to TRBD1 (5 bases). The CDR3 length is 13 residues. V lost 5 bases to trimming and J lost 5 bases, with 11 bases between them. The germline V gene has CDR1 KGHDR and CDR2 SFDVKD. DNA for the CDR3: TGTGCCACCAGTGTTCAGGGAGGGTATGGCTACACCTTC. It yields the protein CATSVQGGYGYTF.

The genes are TRBV21-1 and TRBJ2-7; the table's TRBD1 call for D was not verified on the DNA. TRBV21-1 is labeled a pseudogene. CDR3 size: 15 residues. Here the CDR3 DNA reads TGTGCCAGCAGCAGGCTCGACAGGGGACCCGACGAGCAGTACTTC. Encoded protein: CASSRLDRGPDEQYF.

This clone was observed a few times. V gene TRBV5-8 combines with J gene TRBJ2-7, with D possibly matching TRBD1 (5 bases). The germline V and J ends were trimmed by 4 bases and 0 bases, with 14 bases remaining between them. The CDR3 extends over 15 amino acids. Germline V gene sequence: CDR1 SGHTS, CDR2 YDEGEE. The CDR3 loop reads CASSDYRFLSYEQYF. As DNA, the CDR3 is TGTGCCAGCAGCGATTACAGGTTCCTCTCCTACGAGCAGTACTTC.

V and J are TRBV7-6 and TRBJ1-3; TRBD1 agrees at 9 bases. From germline, CDR1 is SGHVS and CDR2 FNYEAQ. V shed 1 base, J shed 4 bases, and the junction held 5 bases outside the gene matches. The CDR3 loop spans 16 amino acids. The CDR3 DNA sequence: TGTGCCAGCAGCTTAGGACCTACAGGGGGCGGAAACACCATATATTTT. The encoded protein is CASSLGPTGGGNTIYF.